The 9 T cell receptor beta chains below come from one sample, sequenced in a study of control samples from healthy donors and cancer patients. Here immunoSEQ multiplex PCR was the method, and the copy in TCRdb shows in-frame clones only, minus some. The profile shows around 30,000 clones, around 86% of them singletons. Material for sequencing was PBMCs. The source is a woman aged 40-49 years with lung cancer.

This sequence joins TRBV30 and TRBJ2-2; D is unresolved. Germline V CDR1 and CDR2: GTSNPN, SVGIG (reference sequence). The V end lost 2 bases, the J end lost 2 bases, and 3 bases lay between the germline ends. CDR3 length equals 12 residues. The CDR3 DNA reads as TGTGCCTGGAGTCTAAACACCGGGGAGCTGTTTTTT. Residues: CAWSLNTGELFF.

This clone was recorded a few times. V is TRBV19 and J is TRBJ1-1; TRBD1 aligns across 7 bases. The CDR3 has 14 amino acids. Germline V lookup: CDR1 LNHDA, CDR2 SQIVND (reference sequence). The J segment lost 8 bases and the V segment lost 4 bases, leaving 10 bases of the junction unmatched. The CDR3 region has the DNA TGTGCCAGTAGTACACCGGGACAGACTGTCGAAGCTTTCTTT. Amino acids: CASSTPGQTVEAFF.

The genes are TRBV3-1 (or the pseudogene TRBV3-2) and TRBJ1-2; unclear D gene. V shed 0 bases and J shed 8 bases, with 13 bases lying between them. The CDR3 loop spans 14 amino acids. Looked up from germline, CDR1 is LGHDT and CDR2 is YNNKEL (reference sequence). CDR3 in amino acids: CASSQEALKGGYTF. CDR3 DNA sequence: TGTGCCAGCAGCCAAGAGGCCCTCAAAGGGGGCTACACCTTC.

V is TRBV14 and J is TRBJ1-1; D remains ambiguous. The CDR3 sequence is 14 residues long. Germline CDR1 and CDR2: SGHDN and FVKESK. V was cut by 0 bases and J by 8 bases, with 13 bases left in between. The CDR3 sequence: CASSQDLSRPEAFF. The CDR3 coding sequence is TGTGCCAGCAGCCAAGATCTGAGCAGGCCAGAAGCTTTCTTT.

In its sample, this clone was seen once. The chain employs TRBV11-3 and TRBJ2-5; D may be TRBD1 (6 bases). The CDR3 has 14 residues. Germline CDR1 SGHNT, CDR2 YENEEA. Trimming took 1 base from V and 5 from J, leaving 11 bases between them. CDR3 coding DNA: TGTGCCAGCAGCTTAGGTCCTACAGGGGAGACCCAGTACTTC. The encoded protein is CASSLGPTGETQYF.

This chain uses TRBV9 with TRBJ2-1; TRBD2 aligns across 13 bases. V was pared by 1 base and J by 4 bases, with 2 bases of the junction left unmatched. The CDR3 spans 16 residues. Germline CDR1 is SGDLS and CDR2 is YYNGEE. In DNA form, the CDR3 reads TGTGCCAGCAGCGTAACTAGCGGGGGGGCTTACAATGAGCAGTTCTTC. The encoded protein is CASSVTSGGAYNEQFF.

V usage is TRBV2 and J usage is TRBJ1-1; 11 nucleotides match TRBD1. V shed 7 bases, J shed 4 bases, and the junction held 5 bases outside the gene matches. This CDR3 is built from 14 residues. Per germline, CDR1 SNHLY and CDR2 FYNNEI. The CDR3: CASKGQGVSTEAFF. The CDR3 DNA sequence: TGTGCCAGCAAGGGACAGGGGGTTTCCACTGAAGCTTTCTTT.

The V and J genes are TRBV4-1 and TRBJ2-5, with D maybe TRBD2 (7 bases). The length of the CDR3 is 13 residues. CDR1 and CDR2 (germline): MGHRA, YSYEKL. CDR3 sequence (DNA): TGCCCCCGCAGAGGAGGGGGGGCTGAGACCCAGTACTTC. Translated: CPRRGGGAETQYF.

The chain recombines TRBV2 with TRBJ2-1; 10 nucleotides align to TRBD2. The CDR3 covers 14 residues. CDR1 is SNHLY and CDR2 is FYNNEI in the germline V gene. The V gene end was trimmed by 7 bases and the J gene end by 7 bases; junction bases not matched to a gene: 7. CDR3 loop: CASTPISGGNEQFF. The CDR3, as DNA: TGTGCCAGCACCCCGATTAGCGGGGGGAATGAGCAGTTCTTC.